The 14 T cell receptor beta chains below were found in one sample sequenced in a study of cytomegalovirus exposure and HLA in healthy donors. 13 Jbeta primers and 60 Vbeta primers were used for the PCR. Produced via immunoSEQ multiplex PCR; TCRdb's table is partial and in-frame only. The sample holds roughly 110,000 clones; approximately 70% are singletons and the top ten take roughly 0.9%. Sample: PBMCs. These receptors all stem from a woman in her twenties or thirties in good health and CMV-seronegative.

J is TRBJ2-5 and V is TRBV5-1, with D possibly TRBD1 on 5 matching bases. The V and J ends lost 4 bases and 10 bases respectively, with 20 bases between them. This CDR3 is built from 14 residues. The germline gives CDR1 SGHRS, CDR2 YFSETQ. CDR3 amino acids: CASSLGDLVWGQYF. CDR3 coding DNA: TGCGCCAGCAGCCTAGGGGATCTAGTTTGGGGCCAGTACTTC.

In this sample, this clone is medium-sized (0.01 to 0.1%). For the CDR3, the DNA is TGTGCCAGCAGTGTATCAGGGGAGACCGGGGAGCTGTTTTTT. This gives the protein CASSVSGETGELFF. V and J are TRBV6-1 and TRBJ2-2; the D gene is possibly TRBD1 (6 bases). Germline CDR1 is MNHNS and CDR2 is SASEGT. V was pared by 4 bases and J by 5 bases, with 11 bases between. The CDR3 loop spans 14 amino acids.

The gene calls are TRBV5-6 and TRBJ1-2; 7 bases are a match to TRBD1. The CDR3 is 14 amino acids. Per germline, CDR1 SGHDT and CDR2 YYEEEE. Trimming cost V 0 bases and J 5 bases; bases outside gene matches: 4. CDR3 protein: CASSLGSRGYGYTF. The CDR3 DNA follows: TGTGCCAGCAGCTTGGGAAGCAGGGGGTATGGCTACACCTTC.

The chain couples TRBV29-1 to TRBJ2-1; a possible D gene is TRBD1 (6 bases). Germline CDR1 reads SQVTM; CDR2 reads ANQGSEA. Trimming shortened V by 2 bases and J by 9 bases, and 14 bases separated the two germline ends. This CDR3 has 13 amino acids. The CDR3 loop reads CSVEKRGFGEQFF. CDR3 coding DNA: TGCAGCGTTGAAAAGAGGGGGTTTGGTGAGCAGTTCTTC.

The genes are TRBV7-9 and TRBJ2-1; 9 bases are shared with TRBD2. The germline V gene has CDR1 SEHNR and CDR2 FQNEAQ (reference sequence). Trimming removed 7 bases from V and 5 bases from J; junction bases left unmatched: 9. The length of the CDR3 is 15 residues. CDR3 DNA sequence: TGTGCCAGCAAGGAGGTGTCTAGCGGGGACAATGAGCAGTTCTTC. This sequence encodes CASKEVSSGDNEQFF.

This chain joins TRBV9 and TRBJ2-1; no firm D call. V was trimmed by 0 bases and J by 7 bases, leaving 11 bases between them. The CDR3 has 14 residues. The V gene's germline CDR1 is SGDLS and CDR2 YYNGEE. For the CDR3, the DNA is TGTGCCAGCAGCGTAGGAGCAATATCAAATGAGCAGTTCTTC. Translated: CASSVGAISNEQFF.

Note on this clone: This sample includes further DNA sequences coding for the same CDR3. The rearrangement joins TRBV5-1 to TRBJ1-5, with D possibly TRBD1 on 5 matching bases. V was pared by 0 bases and J by 2 bases, with 6 bases between. The CDR3 runs 14 residues. CDR1 is SGHRS, CDR2 YFSETQ, per germline. CDR3 sequence (DNA): TGCGCCAGCAGCTTGGTAGGGGGCAATCAGCCCCAGCATTTT. Protein sequence: CASSLVGGNQPQHF.

V is TRBV4-3 and J is TRBJ1-1; D gene uncertain. The length of the CDR3 is 14 residues. V was pared by 1 base and J by 1 base, with 7 bases between. Germline lookup yields CDR1 LGHNA and CDR2 YSLEER. CDR3 region: CASSQGPGNTEAFF. CDR3 bases: TGCGCCAGCAGCCAAGGGCCTGGGAACACTGAAGCTTTCTTT.

With respect to this clone: At one of its ends the junction is not consistent with the germline gene, which may arise from a read error. The rearrangement joins TRBV27 to TRBJ2-1, with D maybe TRBD1 (5 bases). The CDR3 has 16 amino acids. The germline CDR1 and CDR2 sequences are MNHEY and SMNVEV (reference sequence). The CDR3 spells CASRLFFDSSYNEQFF. CDR3 nucleotide sequence: TGTGCCAGCAGGTTATTCTTCGACAGCTCCTACAATGAGCAGTTCTTC.

V gene TRBV19 combines with J gene TRBJ1-2, with D perhaps matching TRBD1 (6 bases). Trimming cost V 7 bases and J 6 bases, with 21 bases left between them. Germline lookup yields CDR1 LNHDA and CDR2 SQIVND (reference sequence). The length of the CDR3 is 15 residues. CDR3 nucleotides: TGTGCCAGTATTAAGGGTGACGACAGGTCTGATGGCTACACCTTC. This codes for CASIKGDDRSDGYTF.

This chain joins TRBV5-1 and TRBJ2-7; D possibly corresponds to TRBD2 (5 bases). Germline loops: CDR1 SGHRS, CDR2 YFSETQ. The CDR3 spans 15 residues. V gave up 5 bases and J gave up 5 bases, with 20 bases separating them. CDR3 region: CASRLPGLRVHEQYF. Written as DNA, the CDR3 is TGCGCCAGCAGATTACCCGGGTTGCGGGTCCACGAGCAGTACTTC.

The chain carries TRBV4-1 and TRBJ1-1; unclear D gene. This CDR3 is built from 15 residues. V was clipped by 0 bases and J by 6 bases, with 14 bases between them. Germline loops: CDR1 MGHRA, CDR2 YSYEKL. The CDR3 DNA reads as TGCGCCAGCAGCCAAGATTTCAAGAGGCGGGCTGAAGCTTTCTTT. Translation gives CASSQDFKRRAEAFF.

The rearrangement uses TRBV7-8 and TRBJ1-5; 7 nucleotides agree with TRBD1. Trimming removed 0 bases from V and 4 bases from J; junction bases left unmatched: 12. The CDR3 consists of 18 residues. In germline, CDR1 is SGHVS, CDR2 FQNEAQ. The CDR3 protein is CASSLARVGTATNQPQHF. The CDR3 DNA reads as TGTGCCAGCAGCTTAGCGCGAGTTGGGACAGCGACAAATCAGCCCCAGCATTTT.

V usage is TRBV30 and J usage is TRBJ1-2; no firm D call. CDR3 length equals 14 residues. With 2 bases removed from V and 7 bases from J, the gap between germline ends came to 17 bases. Germline V gene lookup returns CDR1 GTSNPN and CDR2 SVGIG (reference sequence). CDR3 sequence reads: CAWSTALRLGGYTF. CDR3 bases: TGTGCCTGGAGTACCGCCCTCAGGCTCGGTGGCTACACCTTC.